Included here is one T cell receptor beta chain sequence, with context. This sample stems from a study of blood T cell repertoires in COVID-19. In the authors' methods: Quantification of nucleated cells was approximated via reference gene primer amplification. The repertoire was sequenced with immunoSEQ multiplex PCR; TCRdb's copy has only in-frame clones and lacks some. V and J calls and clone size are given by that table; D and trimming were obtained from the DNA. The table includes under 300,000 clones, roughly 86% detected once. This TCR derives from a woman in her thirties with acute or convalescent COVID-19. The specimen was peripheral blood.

CDR3 nucleotide sequence: TGTGCCAGCAGTGAGCCCGGGGGACTAGCGGGACAAGAGACCCAGTACTTC. Translating it yields CASSEPGGLAGQETQYF. This rearrangement joins TRBV2 to TRBJ2-5, with 13 bases fitting TRBD2. The germline CDR1 and CDR2 sequences are SNHLY and FYNNEI. V trimming: 3 bases; J trimming: 2 bases; junction bases outside the gene matches: 6. CDR3 length: 17 residues. The full variable domain, in which reference TRBV2 and TRBJ2-5 provide the parts outside the CDR3, is EPEVTQTPSHQVTQMGQEVILRCVPISNHLYFYWYRQILGQKVEFLVSFYNNEISEKSEIFDDQFSVERPDGSNFTLKIRSTKLEDSAMYFCASSEPGGLAGQETQYFGPGTRLLVL.